Listed below are T cell receptor beta chains from one sample, sequenced in a study of cytomegalovirus exposure and HLA in healthy donors. The protocol was immunoSEQ multiplex PCR, while the TCRdb copy is restricted to in-frame clones and leaves out a portion. The sample yields more than 95,000 clones, around 75% seen once. Material for sequencing was PBMCs. The receptor set was obtained from a woman in her 50s in good health and CMV-seropositive. The CDR3 runs from the conserved cysteine through the conserved F or W. A D gene is named only where the DNA matches it firmly.

TRBV5-6	TRBD2	TRBJ2-7	CASKLAGGRGEQYF
TRBV30	TRBD2	TRBJ2-1	CAWSKSSGVAYNEQFF
TRBV2	NA	TRBJ1-5	CASLYSNQPQHF
TRBV15	TRBD2	TRBJ2-3	CATSAGGETDTQYF
TRBV7-2	TRBD1	TRBJ1-5	CASSSQGSNQPQHF
TRBV10-3	TRBD1	TRBJ1-5	CAISEGRGDQPQHF
TRBV7-2	NA	TRBJ2-3	CASSLLAVSADTQYF
TRBV4-1	TRBD2	TRBJ2-5	CASSQGPLVSGRARETQYF
TRBV5-4	TRBD1	TRBJ1-4	CASSLPGGEKLFF
TRBV7-7	TRBD2	TRBJ2-2	CASSLGRGGELFF
TRBV19	TRBD1	TRBJ1-2	CASSIGMGQGTGYTF
TRBV7-9	NA	TRBJ1-1	CASSLGLGGDDTEAFF
TRBV2	NA	TRBJ2-7	CASTFGTPYEQYF
TRBV19	TRBD2	TRBJ2-4	CASSIDPLAGGFPLQYF
TRBV2	NA	TRBJ2-5	CASSGGLQETQYF
TRBV2	TRBD1	TRBJ1-1	CASSGDRNTEAFF
TRBV4-3	TRBD2	TRBJ2-3	CASSQGSGRTTDTQYF
TRBV7-8	NA	TRBJ2-1	CASSPGGGAGVVYEQFF
TRBV29-1	TRBD2	TRBJ2-1	CSVALGLAGGSEQFF
TRBV2	TRBD2	TRBJ2-1	CASSDGLAGGYNEQFF
TRBV4-3	NA	TRBJ1-2	CASSPEFTGFNGYTF
TRBV6-1	NA	TRBJ2-7	CASSEGTSLDSYEQYF
TRBV27	NA	TRBJ2-2	CASSLSRGGSGGELFF
TRBV10-3	TRBD1	TRBJ1-1	CAIRTETGVNTEAFF
TRBV21-1	NA	TRBJ2-5	CASSKVIRGGRETQYF
TRBV2	NA	TRBJ2-5	CASRPNGATQYF
TRBV7-2	TRBD1	TRBJ2-2	CASSLAPGTGPTGELFF
TRBV5-5	TRBD1	TRBJ1-1	CASSLGQGWNTEAFF
TRBV5-6	TRBD2	TRBJ2-1	CASSPVTSGGVEFF
TRBV6-6	TRBD1	TRBJ1-2	CASSSRDRVLGVGYTF
TRBV28	TRBD1	TRBJ2-6	CASGGQGRSGANVLTF
TRBV4-1	NA	TRBJ1-1	CASSRTAVYEAFF
TRBV30	NA	TRBJ1-3	CAWSPSGNTIYF
TRBV9	NA	TRBJ2-2	CASSVRGLASTGELFF
TRBV7-2	TRBD1	TRBJ1-2	CASSSGQITTNYGYTF
TRBV25-1	TRBD2	TRBJ2-5	CASSEWRGEQETQYF
TRBV5-1	NA	TRBJ1-2	CASSFYRVDYGYTF
TRBV9	NA	TRBJ2-2	CASTDGSVNTGELFF
TRBV2	NA	TRBJ1-4	CASKSDASNEKLFF
TRBV4-3	NA	TRBJ2-1	CASSQDPPVLTNNEQFF
TRBV7-7	NA	TRBJ2-3	CASSLGSITDTQYF
TRBV11-2	NA	TRBJ1-4	CASAGGVDNEKLFF
TRBV2	NA	TRBJ1-1	CASLPLTVNTEAFF
TRBV4-3	NA	TRBJ1-2	CASSQEITGNYGYTF
TRBV19	NA	TRBJ1-5	CASSIDGPGMAGAGQPQHF
TRBV2	NA	TRBJ2-6	CASSLQSGANVLTF
TRBV10-1	TRBD1	TRBJ1-2	CASIRGEHYGYTF
TRBV7-2	TRBD2	TRBJ2-7	CASSSRLAGNYEQYF
TRBV7-2	NA	TRBJ2-7	CASSGGGPLYF
TRBV4-1	TRBD1	TRBJ2-6	CASSHRQGRSSGANVLTF
TRBV7-9	TRBD1	TRBJ2-7	CASGQDHYEQYF
TRBV18	TRBD1	TRBJ2-1	CASSSSGGAGYEQFF
TRBV5-6	TRBD1	TRBJ1-1	CASSLWAGGANTEAFF
TRBV7-2	TRBD2	TRBJ2-7	CASSLMGSGGNEQYF
TRBV7-9	TRBD1	TRBJ1-2	CASSQWDRTNYGYTF
TRBV7-9	NA	TRBJ2-7	CSSSPRSGGTSYEQYF
TRBV5-1	NA	TRBJ2-3	CASYSGTDTQYF